Listed here are 27 T cell receptor beta chains from one sample, sequenced in a study of CD8 T cells in Susac syndrome. After extraction with the RNeasy kit, about 0.45 to 1 ug of the RNA was reverse transcribed using random hexamers. TCRdb processed the immunoSEQ multiplex PCR reads anew with MiXCR; each CDR3 protein has one entry. The sample has over 200,000 distinct CDR3 sequences, 95% seen once; the top ten hold around 0.08%. Sequencing was carried out using CD4+ T cells from PBMCs. The origin of the receptors is a human donor with multiple sclerosis.

The genes are TRBV20-1 and TRBJ1-6; D is unclear. Trimming took off 6 bases at V and 8 bases at J, with 11 bases between the two ends. Per germline, CDR1 DFQATT and CDR2 SNEGSKA (reference sequence). The CDR3 length is 12 residues. The CDR3 protein is CSAEGMDSPLHF. CDR3 nucleotide sequence: TGCAGTGCGGAGGGAATGGATTCACCCCTCCACTTT.

This chain connects TRBV20-1 to TRBJ1-5; no definite D call. Trimming shortened V by 4 bases and J by 6 bases, and 19 bases separated the two germline ends. Germline values: CDR1 DFQATT, CDR2 SNEGSKA (reference sequence). The CDR3 contains 15 residues. CDR3 loop: CSATTGPRAAQPQHF. The CDR3 nucleotides read TGCAGTGCTACTACCGGGCCTCGGGCCGCTCAGCCCCAGCATTTT.

The CDR3 sequence is CAWSVLNEQFF. The DNA for the CDR3 is TGTGCCTGGAGTGTACTCAATGAGCAGTTCTTC. V is TRBV30 and J is TRBJ2-1; D remains unclear. This CDR3 is 11 amino acids long. Germline lookup yields CDR1 GTSNPN and CDR2 SVGIG (reference sequence). V was clipped by 0 bases and J by 6 bases, with 3 bases between them. Variable domain in full (rest from reference TRBV30 and TRBJ2-1): SQTIHQWPATLVQPVGSPLSLECTVEGTSNPNLYWYRQAAGRGLQLLFYSVGIGQISSEVPQNLSASRPQDRQFILSSKKLLLSDSGFYLCAWSVLNEQFFGPGTRLTVL.

The gene calls are TRBV29-1 and TRBJ2-1; the D gene is possibly TRBD1 (6 bases). The CDR3 is 13 amino acids. CDR1 SQVTM and CDR2 ANQGSEA come from the germline V gene. Trimming took off 7 bases at V and 4 bases at J, with 14 bases between the two ends. CDR3: CSAGDTGYNEQFF. The CDR3 DNA follows: TGCAGCGCTGGGGACACAGGATACAATGAGCAGTTCTTC.

This chain joins TRBV14 and TRBJ2-1; D might be TRBD1 (6 bases). Trimming left V 2 bases short and J 7 bases short, with 9 bases between. Germline assignment: CDR1 SGHDN and CDR2 FVKESK. This CDR3 has 13 amino acids. For the CDR3, the DNA is TGTGCCAGCAGCCAAAACAGGGCAAATGAGCAGTTCTTC. Its translation: CASSQNRANEQFF.

The V gene is TRBV27, the J gene TRBJ2-7; weak D call: TRBD2 (7 bases). The V and J ends lost 6 bases and 6 bases respectively, with 18 bases between them. Germline V CDR1 and CDR2: MNHEY, SMNVEV (reference sequence). This CDR3 has 14 residues. The CDR3 DNA sequence: TGTGCCAGCAGACCCACGGGGGGCTCGGGCGAGCAGTACGTC. Amino acid sequence: CASRPTGGSGEQYV.

This rearrangement joins TRBV5-1 to TRBJ2-3; 9 bases align to TRBD1. Germline trimming cut 3 bases from V and 5 bases from J; bases unmatched to any gene: 10. The germline gives CDR1 SGHRS, CDR2 YFSETQ. This CDR3 is 16 amino acids long. The CDR3 loop reads CASSYTRTGGRDTQYF. CDR3 DNA: TGCGCCAGCAGCTACACCCGCACAGGGGGCAGAGATACGCAGTATTTT.

V gene TRBV1 combines with J gene TRBJ2-2; the table gives TRBD2 as D, unverified against the DNA. TRBV1 is a pseudogene. The CDR3 contains 19 residues. The CDR3 reads CTSSPTKRGLAVHTGELFF. CDR3 sequence (DNA): TGCACCAGCAGCCCCACGAAGCGGGGACTAGCTGTTCACACCGGGGAGCTGTTTTTT.

V is TRBV3-1 and J is TRBJ1-2, with TRBD1 matching 10 bases. Losses at the gene ends were 4 bases for V and 4 bases for J; bases not matched to a gene: 12. Germline CDR1 and CDR2: LGHDT and YNNKEL (reference sequence). The CDR3 covers 17 residues. The CDR3 protein is CASSPGTGAARIYGYTF. The CDR3 DNA reads TGTGCCAGCAGCCCCGGGACAGGGGCCGCCCGGATCTATGGCTACACCTTC.

The chain recombines TRBV12-3 or TRBV12-4 with TRBJ2-5; 7 bases fit TRBD2. This CDR3 region has 15 residues. The V gene end was trimmed by 3 bases and the J gene end by 5 bases; junction bases not matched to a gene: 9. CDR3 protein: CASSLGVGGSETQYF. CDR3 nucleotides: TGTGCCAGCAGTTTGGGGGTCGGGGGGTCGGAGACCCAGTACTTC.

The chain links TRBV24-1 to TRBJ2-3; perhaps TRBD2 as D (5 bases). This CDR3 contains 12 residues. In germline, CDR1 is KGHDR, CDR2 SFDVKD. V lost 10 bases and J 3 bases, leaving 10 bases between the germline ends. This chain's CDR3 is CATGGGTDTQYF. In DNA form, the CDR3 reads TGTGCCACTGGAGGAGGAACAGATACGCAGTATTTT.

This chain joins TRBV12-3 or TRBV12-4 and TRBJ2-3; TRBD2 matches 8 bases. The CDR3 sequence is 14 residues long. J lost 4 bases, V lost 6 bases, and 6 bases had no gene match. This chain's CDR3 is CASRRAGAADTQYF. The CDR3 DNA is TGTGCCAGCAGGCGAGCGGGGGCCGCAGATACGCAGTATTTT.

This chain connects TRBV28 to TRBJ2-7; D is perhaps TRBD1 or TRBD2 (5 bases each). Between the trimmed V and J ends, which lost 9 bases and 2 bases, there was a span of 14 bases. Germline CDR1 MDHEN, CDR2 SYDVKM. The CDR3 loop spans 13 amino acids. The CDR3, as DNA: TGTGCCAGTACTCCGGGACGGACCTACGAGCAGTACTTC. It encodes CASTPGRTYEQYF. The full variable domain, in which reference TRBV28 and TRBJ2-7 provide the parts outside the CDR3, is DVKVTQSSRYLVKRTGEKVFLECVQDMDHENMFWYRQDPGLGLRLIYFSYDVKMKEKGDIPEGYSVSREKKERFSLILESASTNQTSMYLCASTPGRTYEQYFGPGTRLTVT.

The chain uses TRBV25-1 and TRBJ2-3; 8 bases agree with TRBD1. Germline trimming cut 7 bases from V and 1 base from J; bases unmatched to any gene: 7. In germline, CDR1 is MGHDK, CDR2 SYGVNS. This CDR3 is 15 amino acids long. The CDR3, as DNA: TGTGCCAGCACCAGACAGGGGATAGGCACAGATACGCAGTATTTT. As protein: CASTRQGIGTDTQYF.

The CDR3: CSVGEGTGYGYTF. CDR3 nucleotide sequence: TGCAGCGTGGGGGAGGGTACTGGCTATGGCTACACCTTC. The chain is built from TRBV29-1 and TRBJ1-2; possibly TRBD1 for D (5 bases). Germline V CDR1 and CDR2: SQVTM, ANQGSEA. The CDR3 loop spans 13 amino acids. The V end lost 6 bases, the J end lost 4 bases, and 15 bases lay between the germline ends.

This chain links TRBV20-1 with TRBJ2-5; TRBD2 aligns across 12 bases. This CDR3 has 17 amino acids. The germline CDR1 and CDR2 sequences are DFQATT and SNEGSKA (reference sequence). V lost 6 bases to trimming and J lost 4 bases; unmatched junction nucleotides: 15. The CDR3 region is CSATGTSGSPRRETQYF. The DNA for the CDR3 is TGCAGTGCGACCGGGACTAGCGGGTCCCCCCGTCGAGAGACCCAGTACTTC.

V usage is TRBV7-2 and J usage is TRBJ2-5; TRBD1 might be the D (6 bases). This CDR3 is built from 16 residues. Trimming took off 5 bases at V and 6 bases at J, with 22 bases between the two ends. CDR1 and CDR2 from the germline V gene are SGHTA and FQGNSA. For the CDR3, the DNA is TGTGCCAGCAGCCTAGGGTTTTCTACAGGGTTGAAGACCCAGTACTTC. Protein sequence: CASSLGFSTGLKTQYF.

The chain combines TRBV29-1 with TRBJ2-1; the D gene is possibly TRBD2 (6 bases). In germline, CDR1 is SQVTM, CDR2 ANQGSEA. This CDR3 comprises 11 residues. Trimming stripped 6 bases from V and 8 bases from J, with 11 bases between. The CDR3 bases are TGCAGCGTGGGAGGAGATGATGAGCAGTTCTTC. As protein: CSVGGDDEQFF.

The J gene is TRBJ2-7, the V gene TRBV19; 9 nucleotides align to TRBD1. Looked up from germline, CDR1 is LNHDA and CDR2 is SQIVND (reference sequence). V lost 6 bases to trimming and J lost 6 bases; unmatched junction nucleotides: 6. The CDR3 loop spans 13 amino acids. CDR3 in DNA: TGTGCCAGTAGCGGGACAGGGCTCGCCGAGCAGTACTTC. Translated: CASSGTGLAEQYF.

The gene calls are TRBV29-1 and TRBJ2-1, with 8 bases matching TRBD2. CDR3 size: 12 residues. The germline CDR1 and CDR2 sequences are SQVTM and ANQGSEA. The V segment lost 6 bases and the J segment 7 bases; nucleotides outside the gene matches: 5. CDR3 nucleotide sequence: TGCAGCGTCGCGGGACTAGGGAATGAGCAGTTCTTC. Its translation is CSVAGLGNEQFF.

This chain links TRBV7-8 with TRBJ2-3; D may be TRBD1 or TRBD2 (5 bases each). The germline V gene has CDR1 SGHVS and CDR2 FQNEAQ. Trimming took 5 bases from V and 7 from J, leaving 16 bases between them. This CDR3 comprises 14 residues. The CDR3 is CASSPAGTYHTQYF. For the CDR3, the DNA is TGTGCCAGCAGCCCGGCCGGGACCTACCATACGCAGTATTTT.

The V gene is TRBV5-1, the J gene TRBJ2-7, with TRBD1 matching 10 bases. The germline CDR1 and CDR2 sequences are SGHRS and YFSETQ. The length of the CDR3 is 15 residues. V lost 4 bases, J lost 3 bases, and 7 bases stayed unmatched. The CDR3 region has the DNA TGCGCCAGCAGCCAATCGACAGGGGGCGGCTACGAGCAGTACGTC. This gives the protein CASSQSTGGGYEQYV.

This chain uses TRBV4-1 with TRBJ1-2; D is uncertain. This CDR3 comprises 14 residues. Trimming took off 0 bases at V and 4 bases at J, with 9 bases between the two ends. Germline CDR1 and CDR2: MGHRA and YSYEKL. The CDR3 DNA is TGCGCCAGCAGCCAAGATAGGGCCGTCTATGGCTACACCTTC. This gives the protein CASSQDRAVYGYTF.

This chain uses TRBV20-1 with TRBJ2-7; 7 nucleotides line up with TRBD2. Trimming at V came to 0 bases and at J to 4 bases, leaving 9 bases not matched to a gene. Germline CDR1 and CDR2: DFQATT and SNEGSKA (reference sequence). This CDR3 spans 15 amino acids. CDR3 nucleotides: TGCAGTGCTAGAGATGGGGCTAGCGGCCGGTACGAGCAGTACTTC. It encodes CSARDGASGRYEQYF.

The chain is built from TRBV12-5 and TRBJ1-6, with 10 bases identical to TRBD1. CDR1 is LGHNT and CDR2 is FRNRAP in the germline V gene. Losses at the gene ends were 1 base for V and 6 bases for J; bases not matched to a gene: 3. This CDR3 has 16 amino acids. In DNA, the CDR3 is TGTGCTAGTGGTTTGGGACAGGGGGCGCCTAATTCACCCCTCCACTTT. Translation: CASGLGQGAPNSPLHF.

This clonotype was seen only a few times. The chain joins TRBV30 to TRBJ1-5, with D unclear. Trimming took off 1 base at V and 11 bases at J, with 12 bases between the two ends. Germline V lookup: CDR1 GTSNPN, CDR2 SVGIG (reference sequence). This CDR3 has 12 residues. The chain's CDR3 is CAWSDGLTAQHF. The CDR3 DNA reads as TGTGCCTGGAGTGATGGCCTCACAGCCCAGCATTTT.

In its sample, this clonotype was seen once. One end of the junction is discordant with germline, which a read error may explain. J is TRBJ1-2 and V is TRBV6-5; no clear D. The germline CDR1 and CDR2 sequences are MNHEY and SVGAGI. The CDR3 extends over 12 amino acids. CDR3 region: CASSSGRVTSAF. CDR3 DNA: TGTGCCAGCAGCTCAGGCCGTGTGACTTCCGCCTTC.